This T cell receptor (beta chain) is drawn from a study of radiotherapy plus CTLA-4 blockade in lung cancer. General study findings and limits: Among blood TCR repertoires after radiotherapy plus ipilimumab, tumor-derived clones expanded.

The study treated chemo-refractory metastatic non-small-cell lung cancer patients with focal radiation plus ipilimumab CTLA-4 blockade. The table lists this clone with a few counts. Its antigen remains unidentified. Sequencing was performed with immunoSEQ multiplex PCR; in TCRdb, only in-frame clones are kept and a portion is missing. The sample lists 81,000 or so clones; roughly four fifths were seen once. The V and J ends lost 4 bases and 2 bases, in that order; junction bases with no gene match: 0. The CDR3 is 13 amino acids. Germline values: CDR1 SGHAT, CDR2 FQNNGV. The genes are TRBV11-2 and TRBJ2-7; 9 nucleotides agree with TRBD1. This clonotype originated in a human donor with non-small cell lung cancer who had stable disease on radiotherapy plus ipilimumab. Here the sequenced sample was peripheral blood, taken from a patient treated with radiotherapy plus ipilimumab. The CDR3 loop reads CASSWDRAYEQYF. The CDR3 bases are TGTGCCAGCAGCTGGGACAGGGCCTACGAGCAGTACTTC.